The 11 T cell receptor beta chains below all came from one sample that was sequenced in a study of blood T cell repertoires in COVID-19. Here immunoSEQ multiplex PCR was the method, and the copy in TCRdb shows in-frame clones only, minus some. The sample holds a few hundred thousand clones; 82% are singletons and the top ten take about 3.4%. The sequenced sample consisted of PBMCs or T cells enriched from blood (not recorded which). Receptors were obtained from a woman in her sixties who had recovered from COVID-19.

This clone was observed a single time. This chain joins TRBV2 and TRBJ2-7; 7 nucleotides line up with TRBD1. CDR1 is SNHLY, CDR2 FYNNEI, per germline. Trimming took 1 base from V and 13 from J; bases not matched to a gene: 4. The CDR3 totals 11 residues. The CDR3 DNA reads as TGTGCCAGCAGTGAAGACGGACAGGTCTACTTC. This encodes CASSEDGQVYF.

This clone was recorded once. The CDR3 DNA is TGTGCCAGCAGCTTAGGACAGGGTAGAGGCTACACCTTC. Amino acid sequence: CASSLGQGRGYTF. The rearrangement links TRBV7-2 to TRBJ1-2; 7 bases map to TRBD1. V dropped 1 base and J dropped 8; count of bases not matched to a gene: 4. This CDR3 region has 13 residues. Germline CDR1 reads SGHTA; CDR2 reads FQGNSA. Based on the CDR3 plus reference TRBV7-2 and TRBJ1-2, the full variable domain is GAGVSQSPSNKVTEKGKDVELRCDPISGHTALYWYRQSLGQGLEFLIYFQGNSAPDKSGLPSDRFSAERTGGSVSTLTIQRTQQEDSAVYLCASSLGQGRGYTFGSGTRLTVV.

The J gene is TRBJ1-2, the V gene TRBV5-4; D not resolved. In germline, CDR1 is SGHNT, CDR2 YYREEE (reference sequence). V was trimmed by 0 bases and J by 0 bases, leaving 15 bases between them. CDR3 length: 17 amino acids. The CDR3 bases are TGTGCCAGCAGCTTGGGGCGCGGAGGCGGAACTAACTATGGCTACACCTTC. Its translation: CASSLGRGGGTNYGYTF.

The chain uses TRBV9 and TRBJ1-5; 9 bases are a match to TRBD1. V lost 4 bases, J lost 1 base, and 3 bases stayed unmatched. CDR3 length: 15 amino acids. Germline CDR1 SGDLS, CDR2 YYNGEE. The CDR3 reads CASSSGQGSNQPQHF. The CDR3 nucleotides read TGTGCCAGCAGCTCGGGACAGGGAAGCAATCAGCCCCAGCATTTT.

The chain carries TRBV5-1 and TRBJ1-2; TRBD1 matches 7 bases. Germline values: CDR1 SGHRS, CDR2 YFSETQ. The CDR3 runs 14 residues. The V segment lost 4 bases and the J segment 4 bases; nucleotides outside the gene matches: 7. CDR3 coding DNA: TGCGCCAGCAGCGTCGGGACAGCAGCCTATGGCTACACCTTC. As protein: CASSVGTAAYGYTF.

The chain carries TRBV6-5 and TRBJ2-7; the match to TRBD1 covers 9 bases. The V gene end was trimmed by 4 bases and the J gene end by 4 bases; junction bases not matched to a gene: 11. This CDR3 is 16 amino acids long. From germline, CDR1 is MNHEY and CDR2 SVGAGI. The CDR3 region is CASSLRLGQGSYEQYF. The DNA for the CDR3 is TGTGCCAGCAGTTTGCGCCTCGGACAGGGGAGTTACGAGCAGTACTTC.

Only one count was recorded for this clone. The rearrangement uses TRBV27 and TRBJ2-1, with 10 bases identical to TRBD1. The CDR3 spans 17 residues. V lost 7 bases and J lost 8; bases outside the gene matches: 17. CDR1 MNHEY and CDR2 SMNVEV come from the germline V gene (reference sequence). CDR3 sequence reads: CASKDGIGTGARHEQFF. The CDR3 DNA reads TGTGCCAGCAAAGACGGTATAGGGACAGGGGCTCGGCATGAGCAGTTCTTC.

This clone turned up a few times. This same CDR3 is encoded by further DNA sequences in the sample. The V call is TRBV27, the J call TRBJ1-1, with 7 bases matching TRBD1. Germline CDR1 and CDR2: MNHEY and SMNVEV (reference sequence). Trimming took 5 bases from V and 1 from J; bases not matched to a gene: 4. This CDR3 comprises 14 residues. The DNA of the CDR3 is TGTGCCAGCAGTACCCGGACAGGGAACACTGAAGCTTTCTTT. Its translation is CASSTRTGNTEAFF.

This chain uses TRBV7-6 with TRBJ1-6; 12 bases agree with TRBD1. The CDR3 has 18 residues. Germline loops: CDR1 SGHVS, CDR2 FNYEAQ. V gave up 0 bases and J gave up 6 bases; unmatched junction bases: 6. CDR3 region: CASSLASGQGARNSPLHF. The CDR3 nucleotides read TGTGCCAGCAGCTTAGCGTCGGGACAGGGGGCGCGTAATTCACCCCTCCACTTT.

The chain has TRBV11-2 and TRBJ2-5; 11 bases align to TRBD2. CDR1 and CDR2 from the germline V gene are SGHAT and FQNNGV. V was clipped by 3 bases and J by 4 bases; unmatched bases: 7. The CDR3 sequence is 16 residues long. The CDR3 sequence is CASSFGLAGGGETQYF. For the CDR3, the DNA is TGTGCCAGCAGCTTTGGGCTAGCGGGGGGAGGAGAGACCCAGTACTTC.

The chain carries TRBV5-4 and TRBJ1-2; 10 bases map to TRBD1. Trimming removed 4 bases from V and 5 bases from J; junction bases left unmatched: 17. There are 18 residues in the CDR3. The germline gives CDR1 SGHNT, CDR2 YYREEE (reference sequence). The CDR3 here is CASSVFRDRGPDHYGYTF. The CDR3 nucleotides read TGTGCCAGCAGCGTTTTCCGGGACAGGGGCCCCGATCATTATGGCTACACCTTC.